The 13 T cell receptor beta chains given below trace back to one sample, sequenced in a study of brain T cells in children with intractable seizures. Time point reported: blood from clinic visit 5 months post-surgery; TSC patient then seizure free. The method was immunoSEQ multiplex PCR; TCRdb's version includes in-frame clones alone and lacks a portion of them. This sample has 340,000 or so clones, with 93% found just once. The input for sequencing was peripheral blood, taken 5 to 6 months after surgery. The receptors were gathered from a boy under three years old with tuberous sclerosis and intractable seizures.

The chain is built from TRBV9 and TRBJ1-6; TRBD1 is a possible D gene (5 bases). Germline CDR1 SGDLS, CDR2 YYNGEE. This CDR3 is built from 14 residues. V shed 3 bases and J shed 9 bases, with 13 bases lying between them. The CDR3 protein is CASSADRESSPLHF. DNA of the CDR3: TGTGCCAGCAGCGCCGACAGAGAAAGTTCACCCCTCCACTTT.

The CDR3 loop is CASSWLRILVRSQETQYF. DNA of the CDR3: TGTGCCAGCAGCTGGCTGCGTATTTTGGTCCGAAGTCAAGAGACCCAGTACTTC. The V call is TRBV11-2, the J call TRBJ2-5; D gene ambiguous. In germline, CDR1 is SGHAT, CDR2 FQNNGV. This CDR3 comprises 18 residues. V shed 4 bases and J shed 2 bases, with 23 bases lying between them.

The chain carries TRBV5-1 and TRBJ1-1, with TRBD1 as a possible D gene (5 bases). Trimming removed 0 bases from V and 0 bases from J, with 6 bases in between. Germline V lookup: CDR1 SGHRS, CDR2 YFSETQ. This CDR3 contains 14 residues. The CDR3 protein is CASSLGQMNTEAFF. CDR3 bases: TGCGCCAGCAGCTTGGGACAGATGAACACTGAAGCTTTCTTT.

The chain links TRBV21-1 to TRBJ2-7; TRBD2 is the table's D call and was not checked against the DNA. TRBV21-1 constitutes a pseudogene. The CDR3 is made up of 13 amino acids. CDR3 coding DNA: TGTGCCAGCAGCAAACCTAGCTCCTACGAGCAGTACTTC. Translating gives CASSKPSSYEQYF.

V is TRBV24-1 and J is TRBJ2-1; 12 bases align to TRBD2. With V trimmed by 4 bases and J by 7 bases, 7 bases remained unmatched. This CDR3 contains 16 residues. The germline CDR1 and CDR2 sequences are KGHDR and SFDVKD. The CDR3 DNA is TGTGCCACCAGTGACCCTAGCGGGAGGGCCCGTAATGAGCAGTTCTTC. Translating gives CATSDPSGRARNEQFF.

J is TRBJ2-4 and V is TRBV7-9, with 7 bases lining up with TRBD1. The germline V gene has CDR1 SEHNR and CDR2 FQNEAQ (reference sequence). The V segment lost 1 base and the J segment 0 bases; nucleotides outside the gene matches: 3. This CDR3 comprises 16 residues. This CDR3 reads CASSLGQGLAKNIQYF. CDR3 DNA: TGTGCCAGCAGCTTAGGACAGGGTCTAGCCAAAAACATTCAGTACTTC.

This chain joins TRBV15 and TRBJ2-3, with TRBD2 matching 9 bases. The CDR3 covers 14 residues. Germline V lookup: CDR1 LNHNV, CDR2 YYDKDF (reference sequence). J was trimmed by 1 base and V by 4 bases; bases with no gene match: 0. The CDR3 region is CATSKREGTDTQYF. For the CDR3, the DNA is TGTGCCACCAGCAAGCGGGAGGGCACAGATACGCAGTATTTT.

This clone was counted a single time. This sample includes further DNA sequences coding for the same CDR3. The rearrangement joins TRBV5-1 to TRBJ2-1; 9 bases agree with TRBD2. The V and J ends lost 2 bases and 5 bases, in that order; junction bases with no gene match: 5. The CDR3 contains 15 residues. Germline V lookup: CDR1 SGHRS, CDR2 YFSETQ. This CDR3 reads CASSLGRLADNEQFF. The CDR3 DNA is TGCGCCAGCAGCTTAGGGAGACTAGCGGACAATGAGCAGTTCTTC.

V gene TRBV3-1 (or the pseudogene TRBV3-2) combines with J gene TRBJ1-2, with D tentatively TRBD1 (5 bases). CDR1 and CDR2 from the germline V gene are LGHDT and YNNKEL (reference sequence). There are 13 residues in the CDR3. Trimming cost V 11 bases and J 0 bases, with 13 bases left between them. The CDR3 coding sequence is TGTGCCGCCTTGGGGGACGCTAACTATGGCTACACCTTC. It translates to CAALGDANYGYTF.

The V gene is TRBV14, the J gene TRBJ2-1, with D uncertain. This CDR3 contains 13 residues. V dropped 0 bases and J dropped 6 bases, with 6 bases sitting between them. Germline assignment: CDR1 SGHDN and CDR2 FVKESK. The CDR3 bases are TGTGCCAGCAGCCAAGATCGAGCCAATGAGCAGTTCTTC. This codes for CASSQDRANEQFF.

CDR3 DNA: TGTGCCAGTAGTATCGGCAGGGGCCGTGAAGCTTTCTTT. This encodes CASSIGRGREAFF. The chain employs TRBV19 and TRBJ1-1; TRBD1 is a possible D gene (6 bases). CDR3 length: 13 residues. V lost 3 bases and J lost 7, with 12 bases in between. The V gene's germline CDR1 is LNHDA and CDR2 SQIVND (reference sequence).

The chain carries TRBV11-3 and TRBJ2-7; D may correspond to TRBD1 or TRBD2 (5 bases each). The CDR3 length is 15 residues. Looked up from germline, CDR1 is SGHNT and CDR2 is YENEEA. V was clipped by 2 bases and J by 3 bases, with 14 bases between them. The CDR3 here is CASSLLGTAHYEQYF. The CDR3, as DNA: TGTGCCAGCAGCTTATTGGGGACGGCCCACTACGAGCAGTACTTC.

This clone was recorded a few times. V gene TRBV3-1 (or the pseudogene TRBV3-2) combines with J gene TRBJ1-2; D is unclear. V dropped 5 bases and J dropped 5 bases, with 18 bases sitting between them. This CDR3 has 15 amino acids. Looked up from germline, CDR1 is LGHDT and CDR2 is YNNKEL (reference sequence). The CDR3 coding sequence is TGTGCCAGCAGCTCCTACGGATCCCCAGAGTATGGCTACACCTTC. This encodes CASSSYGSPEYGYTF.